The T cell receptor beta chain described here comes from a study of T-cell memory formation after mild COVID-19. Study conclusions and caveats: Day 15 to 85 contracting clones showed balanced CD4/CD8; later expanders leaned CD4+.

TCRdb reprocessed the 5' RACE reads via MiXCR and lists one record per CDR3 protein. Of over 150,000 distinct CDR3 sequences listed, approximately 17% are singletons. The table lists this clonotype with a few counts. Antigen unknown. Trimming took off 4 bases at V and 4 bases at J, with 10 bases between the two ends. The CDR3 runs 13 residues. In germline, CDR1 is ENHRY, CDR2 SYGVKD. Sequencing was performed on PBMCs or a T cell subset sorted from them (not recorded which). The genes are TRBV10-3 and TRBJ1-1, with D unclear. This TCR was sampled from a man aged 18 to 30 who had mild COVID-19 (a few samples of this study predate the infection). Cell type and time point are not known. DNA for the CDR3: TGTGCCATCAGTGGCCCCACGGGCACTGAAGCTTTCTTT. Its protein is CAISGPTGTEAFF.